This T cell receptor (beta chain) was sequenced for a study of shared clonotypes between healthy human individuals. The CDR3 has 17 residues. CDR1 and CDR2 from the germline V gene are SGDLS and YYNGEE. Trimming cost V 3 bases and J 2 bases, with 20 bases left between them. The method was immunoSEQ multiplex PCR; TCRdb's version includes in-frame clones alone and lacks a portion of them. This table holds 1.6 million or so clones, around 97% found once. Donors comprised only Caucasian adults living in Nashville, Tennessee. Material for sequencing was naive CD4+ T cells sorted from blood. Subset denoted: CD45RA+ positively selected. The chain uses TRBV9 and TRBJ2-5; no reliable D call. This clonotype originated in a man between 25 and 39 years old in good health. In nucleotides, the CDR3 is TGTGCCAGCAGCGCCTCGATCGGACGGAAATTTCAAGAGACCCAGTACTTC. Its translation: CASSASIGRKFQETQYF.